This T cell receptor beta chain was found in a study of T cell clusters in autoimmune cytopenias (dated by TCRdb to about 2019). About the study as a whole: The median TRB sequencing depth was 51,575 reads per sample, and the median number of distinct TRB clonotypes was around 2,200 per sample. The goal of the study was to find out whether patients with autoimmune cytopenia have a disease-specific immune repertoire signature that could be used as a blood-based biomarker. Alongside healthy, CLL and autoimmune hepatitis controls, autoimmune cytopenia patients had their peripheral blood TRB and IGH repertoires sequenced at active disease and again during treatment follow-up.

The CDR3 spans 17 residues, from the cysteine through the phenylalanine. The record lacks a DNA sequence. The germline V gene (reference sequence) gives CDR1 as LNHDA and CDR2 as SQIVND. TRB amplification used around 260 ng of peripheral blood genomic DNA, approximately 41,000 genome equivalents, per sample. TRB rearrangements were amplified by multiplex PCR following a touch-down protocol, with the TRB-A and TRB-B primer pools mixed in one tube. Illumina adapters and sample indices were attached to the amplicons through two consecutive PCR reactions using Phusion HS II polymerase. The amplicons were gel-purified using the NucleoSpin Gel and PCR Clean-up kit, after which quantification was performed by Qubit and quality was checked on an Agilent 2100 Bioanalyzer. Libraries were sequenced on an Illumina MiSeq using 600-cycle, single-indexed, paired-end runs. In the authors' own workflow: Alignment and assembly of TRB reads were performed with MiXCR version 2.1.12 and the default MiXCR reference library. A clone was defined by each unique CDR3 nucleotide sequence, and the analysis included only productive sequences supported by at least two reads. Repertoire diversity was assessed with alpha-parameterized diversity profiles (alpha 0 to 5), including the Shannon (alpha 1) and Simpson (alpha 2) indices, which were computed with an R script. The tcR package was used to compute combinatorial TRB VJ usage, and cohorts were compared on this usage by principal component analysis with ade4. TCRbeta CDR3s were clustered with GLIPH on cohort pairs matched by age and read depth, and cluster frequencies were compared by Wilcoxon test. Through TCRdb reprocessing, the reads give one entry per CDR3 protein sequence; DNA is omitted. Here the V and J calls rest on TCRdb's processing, not on the authors' analysis. In this sample's table one finds some 7,000 distinct CDR3 sequences. The top ten hold roughly 26% of the sample.

Study-wide conclusions, independent of this receptor: The cluster-lack signature was not observed for secondary cytopenia versus CLL, as the signature was apparently masked by the dominant lymphoma-associated repertoire. Shifts in the TRB repertoire, including less even repertoires in secondary cytopenia and CLL, were mostly a reflection of lymphoma bias and not of autoimmunity. GLIPH suggested that primary autoimmune cytopenia patients lacked physiological T cell clusters: 45 to 55 clusters were exclusive to healthy donors versus 17 exclusive to patients. Healthy donors showed approximately 3.3-fold more exclusive TRB clusters than active autoimmune hepatitis patients, consistent with an autoimmunity-wide signature. The T cell clusters were defined only in silico, and the functional role of the clusters was left to be validated experimentally.

Comment on this clonotype: Its antigen is currently not known.

Material for sequencing was peripheral blood. This receptor chain uses TRBV19 and TRBJ1-1; there is no DNA to check the TCRdb D call of TRBD1. This sequence originates from a human donor with an autoimmune cytopenia or autoimmune hepatitis (not recorded which). The CDR3 is CASSVGTHPFMNTEAFF. Here the CDR3 is joined to the reference TRBV19 and TRBJ1-1 genes, and the full variable domain is: DGGITQSPKYLFRKEGQNVTLSCEQNLNHDAMYWYRQDPGQGLRLIYYSQIVNDFQKGDIAEGYSVSREKKESFPLTVTSAQKNPTAFYLCASSVGTHPFMNTEAFFGQGTRLTVV.